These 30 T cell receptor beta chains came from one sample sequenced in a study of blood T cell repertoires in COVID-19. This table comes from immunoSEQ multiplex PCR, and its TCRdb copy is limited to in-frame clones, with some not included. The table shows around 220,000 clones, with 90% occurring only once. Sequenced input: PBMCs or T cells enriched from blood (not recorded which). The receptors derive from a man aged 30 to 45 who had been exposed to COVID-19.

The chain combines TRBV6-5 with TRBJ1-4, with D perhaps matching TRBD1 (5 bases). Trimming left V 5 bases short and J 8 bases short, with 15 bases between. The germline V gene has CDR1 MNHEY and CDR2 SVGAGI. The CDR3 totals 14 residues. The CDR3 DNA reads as TGTGCCAGCAGTCCGCAGGGAAGGCGGGAAAAACTGTTTTTT. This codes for CASSPQGRREKLFF.

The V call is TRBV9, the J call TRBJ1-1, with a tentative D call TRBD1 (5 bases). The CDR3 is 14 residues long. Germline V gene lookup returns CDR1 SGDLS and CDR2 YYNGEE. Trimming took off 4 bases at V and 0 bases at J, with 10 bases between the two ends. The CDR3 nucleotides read TGTGCCAGCAGCACGGACACTCTGAACACTGAAGCTTTCTTT. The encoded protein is CASSTDTLNTEAFF.

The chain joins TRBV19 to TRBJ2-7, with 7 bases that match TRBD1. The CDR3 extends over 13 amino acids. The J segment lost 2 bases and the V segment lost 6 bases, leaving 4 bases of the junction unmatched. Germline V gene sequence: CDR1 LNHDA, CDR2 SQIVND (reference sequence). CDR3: CASSPGQTYEQYF. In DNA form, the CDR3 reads TGTGCCAGTAGCCCGGGACAGACCTACGAGCAGTACTTC. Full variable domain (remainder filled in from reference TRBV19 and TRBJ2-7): DGGITQSPKYLFRKEGQNVTLSCEQNLNHDAMYWYRQDPGQGLRLIYYSQIVNDFQKGDIAEGYSVSREKKESFPLTVTSAQKNPTAFYLCASSPGQTYEQYFGPGTRLTVT.

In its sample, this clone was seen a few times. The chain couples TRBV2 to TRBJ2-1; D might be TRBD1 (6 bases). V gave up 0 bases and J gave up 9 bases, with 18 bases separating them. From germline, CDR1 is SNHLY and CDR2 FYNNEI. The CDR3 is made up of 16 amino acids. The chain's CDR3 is CASSEAPTGTSSEQFF. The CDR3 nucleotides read TGTGCCAGCAGTGAAGCCCCGACAGGTACCTCTAGTGAGCAGTTCTTC.

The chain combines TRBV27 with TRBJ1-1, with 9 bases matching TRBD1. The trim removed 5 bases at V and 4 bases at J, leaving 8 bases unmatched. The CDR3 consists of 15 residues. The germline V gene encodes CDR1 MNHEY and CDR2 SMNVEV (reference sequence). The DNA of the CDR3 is TGTGCCAGCAGTGGTCCCGGGACAGGGTTCACTGAAGCTTTCTTT. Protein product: CASSGPGTGFTEAFF.

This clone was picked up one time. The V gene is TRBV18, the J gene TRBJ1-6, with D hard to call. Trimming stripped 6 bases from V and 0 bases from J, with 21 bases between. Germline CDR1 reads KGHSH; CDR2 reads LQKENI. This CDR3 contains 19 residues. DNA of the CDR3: TGTGCCAGCTCCACAAACAGCCCGGCATCGAGCTCCTATAATTCACCCCTCCACTTT. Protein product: CASSTNSPASSSYNSPLHF.

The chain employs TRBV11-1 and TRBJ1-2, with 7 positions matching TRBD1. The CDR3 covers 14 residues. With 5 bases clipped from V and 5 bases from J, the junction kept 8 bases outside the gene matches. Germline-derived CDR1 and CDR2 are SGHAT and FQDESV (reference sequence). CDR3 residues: CASSHRDSRYGYTF. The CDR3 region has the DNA TGTGCCAGCAGCCACCGGGACAGTAGGTATGGCTACACCTTC.

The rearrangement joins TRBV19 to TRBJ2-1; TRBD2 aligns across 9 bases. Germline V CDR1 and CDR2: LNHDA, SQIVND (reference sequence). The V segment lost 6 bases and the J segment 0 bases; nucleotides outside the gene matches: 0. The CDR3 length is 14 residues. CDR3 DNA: TGTGCCAGTAGAGCGGGGGGCTCCTACAATGAGCAGTTCTTC. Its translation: CASRAGGSYNEQFF.

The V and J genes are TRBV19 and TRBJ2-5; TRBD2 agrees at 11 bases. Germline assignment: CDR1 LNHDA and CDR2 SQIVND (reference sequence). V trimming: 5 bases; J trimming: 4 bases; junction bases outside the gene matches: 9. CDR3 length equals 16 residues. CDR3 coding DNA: TGTGCCAGTAGTGCCTCATTAGCGGGGGGGCTAGAGACCCAGTACTTC. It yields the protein CASSASLAGGLETQYF.

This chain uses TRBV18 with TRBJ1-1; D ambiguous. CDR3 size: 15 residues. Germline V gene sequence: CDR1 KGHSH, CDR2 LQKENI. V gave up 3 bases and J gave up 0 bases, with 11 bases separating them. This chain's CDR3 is CASSPQSLMNTEAFF. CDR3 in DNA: TGTGCCAGCTCACCCCAGTCGTTGATGAACACTGAAGCTTTCTTT.

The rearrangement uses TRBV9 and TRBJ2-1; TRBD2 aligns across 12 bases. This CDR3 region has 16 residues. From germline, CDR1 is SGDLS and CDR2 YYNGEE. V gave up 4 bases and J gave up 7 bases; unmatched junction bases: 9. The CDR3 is CASSIPSGGAGNEQFF. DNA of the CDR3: TGTGCCAGCAGCATCCCTAGCGGGGGGGCCGGGAATGAGCAGTTCTTC.

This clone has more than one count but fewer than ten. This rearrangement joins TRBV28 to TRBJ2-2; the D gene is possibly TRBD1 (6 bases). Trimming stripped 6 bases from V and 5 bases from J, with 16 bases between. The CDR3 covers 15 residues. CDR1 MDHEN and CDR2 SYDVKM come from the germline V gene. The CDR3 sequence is CASSFLSRGTGELFF. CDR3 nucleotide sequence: TGTGCCAGCAGCTTCCTGTCGAGGGGGACCGGGGAGCTGTTTTTT.

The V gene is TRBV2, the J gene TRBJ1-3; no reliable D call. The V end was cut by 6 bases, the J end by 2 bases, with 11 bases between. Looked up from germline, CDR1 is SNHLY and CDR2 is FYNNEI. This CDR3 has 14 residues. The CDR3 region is CASRRTVTGNTIYF. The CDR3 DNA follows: TGTGCCAGCAGGCGTACAGTAACTGGAAACACCATATATTTT.

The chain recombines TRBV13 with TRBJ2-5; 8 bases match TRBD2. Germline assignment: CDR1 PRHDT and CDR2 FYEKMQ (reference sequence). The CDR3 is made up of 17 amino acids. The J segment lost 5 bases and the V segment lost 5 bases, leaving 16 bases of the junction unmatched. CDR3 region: CASSVAGTSASVETQYF. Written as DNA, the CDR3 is TGTGCCAGCAGCGTTGCCGGGACTAGTGCATCTGTGGAGACCCAGTACTTC.

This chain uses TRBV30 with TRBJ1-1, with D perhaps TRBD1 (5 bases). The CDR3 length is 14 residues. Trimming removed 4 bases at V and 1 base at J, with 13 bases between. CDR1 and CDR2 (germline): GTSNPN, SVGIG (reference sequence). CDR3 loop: CAWNPIGQNTEAFF. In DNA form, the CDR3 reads TGTGCCTGGAACCCGATCGGACAGAACACTGAAGCTTTCTTT.

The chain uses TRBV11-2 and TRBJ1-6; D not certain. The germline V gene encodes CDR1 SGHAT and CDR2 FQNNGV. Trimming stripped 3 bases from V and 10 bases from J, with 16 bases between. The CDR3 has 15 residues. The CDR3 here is CASSLFEAAYSPLHF. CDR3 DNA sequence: TGTGCCAGCAGCTTGTTTGAGGCGGCTTACTCACCCCTCCACTTT.

CDR3 sequence (DNA): TGTGCCAGCAGCCGGCAGGCGACGAACACCGGGGAGCTGTTTTTT. Its protein product is CASSRQATNTGELFF. The chain has TRBV5-4 and TRBJ2-2; D is uncertain. Trimming took 4 bases from V and 0 from J, leaving 10 bases between them. CDR3 length: 15 amino acids. The germline CDR1 and CDR2 sequences are SGHNT and YYREEE (reference sequence).

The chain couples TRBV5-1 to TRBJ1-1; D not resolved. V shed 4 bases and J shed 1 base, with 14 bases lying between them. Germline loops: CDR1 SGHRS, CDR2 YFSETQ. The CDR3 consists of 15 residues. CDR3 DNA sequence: TGCGCCAGCAGCCCCATGGCGGGCACGAACACTGAAGCTTTCTTT. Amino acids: CASSPMAGTNTEAFF. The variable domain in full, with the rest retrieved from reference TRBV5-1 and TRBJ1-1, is KAGVTQTPRYLIKTRGQQVTLSCSPISGHRSVSWYQQTPGQGLQFLFEYFSETQRNKGNFPGRFSGRQFSNSRSEMNVSTLELGDSALYLCASSPMAGTNTEAFFGQGTRLTVV.

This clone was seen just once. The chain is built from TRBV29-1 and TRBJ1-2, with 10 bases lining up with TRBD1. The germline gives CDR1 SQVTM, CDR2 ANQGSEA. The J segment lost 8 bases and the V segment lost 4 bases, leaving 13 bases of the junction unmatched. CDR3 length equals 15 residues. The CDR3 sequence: CSVGDRGRSTGGYTF. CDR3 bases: TGCAGCGTTGGCGACAGGGGGCGCAGTACGGGAGGCTACACCTTC.

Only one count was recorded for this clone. Here the CDR3 DNA reads TGTGCCACTACGCCAACCGGGACAGGGTACACCTTC. It yields the protein CATTPTGTGYTF. V gene TRBV19 combines with J gene TRBJ1-2; 9 bases are a match to TRBD1. Germline lookup yields CDR1 LNHDA and CDR2 SQIVND (reference sequence). V lost 10 bases to trimming and J lost 11 bases; unmatched junction nucleotides: 11. The length of the CDR3 is 12 residues. The full variable domain, in which reference TRBV19 and TRBJ1-2 provide the parts outside the CDR3, is DGGITQSPKYLFRKEGQNVTLSCEQNLNHDAMYWYRQDPGQGLRLIYYSQIVNDFQKGDIAEGYSVSREKKESFPLTVTSAQKNPTAFYLCATTPTGTGYTFGSGTRLTVV.

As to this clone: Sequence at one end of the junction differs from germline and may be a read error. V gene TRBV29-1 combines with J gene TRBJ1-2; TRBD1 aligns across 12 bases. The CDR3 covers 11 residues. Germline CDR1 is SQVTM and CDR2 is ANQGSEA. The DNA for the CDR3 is TGCAGCGCCGGGACAGGGGGCCTCGCGGCCTTC. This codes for CSAGTGGLAAF.

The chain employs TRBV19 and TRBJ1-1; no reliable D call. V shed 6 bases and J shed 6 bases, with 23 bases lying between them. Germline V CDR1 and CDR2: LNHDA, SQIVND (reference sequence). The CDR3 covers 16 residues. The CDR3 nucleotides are TGTGCCAGTAGAGACCTCAGGTTCCGTATGGATTCTGAAGCTTTCTTT. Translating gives CASRDLRFRMDSEAFF. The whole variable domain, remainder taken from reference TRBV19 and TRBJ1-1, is DGGITQSPKYLFRKEGQNVTLSCEQNLNHDAMYWYRQDPGQGLRLIYYSQIVNDFQKGDIAEGYSVSREKKESFPLTVTSAQKNPTAFYLCASRDLRFRMDSEAFFGQGTRLTVV.

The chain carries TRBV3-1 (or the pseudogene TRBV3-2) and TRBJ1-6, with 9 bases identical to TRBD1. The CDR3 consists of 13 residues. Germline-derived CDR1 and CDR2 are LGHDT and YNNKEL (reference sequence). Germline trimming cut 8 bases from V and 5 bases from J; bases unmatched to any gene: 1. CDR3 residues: CASGDRDNSPLHF. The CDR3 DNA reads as TGTGCCAGCGGGGACAGGGATAATTCACCCCTCCACTTT.

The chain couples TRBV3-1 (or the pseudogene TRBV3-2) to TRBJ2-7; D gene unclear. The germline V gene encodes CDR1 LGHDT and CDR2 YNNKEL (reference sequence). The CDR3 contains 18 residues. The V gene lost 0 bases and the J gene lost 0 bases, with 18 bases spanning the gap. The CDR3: CASSQEPPFSSPSYEQYF. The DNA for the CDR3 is TGTGCCAGCAGCCAAGAGCCCCCCTTTAGTTCTCCCTCCTACGAGCAGTACTTC.

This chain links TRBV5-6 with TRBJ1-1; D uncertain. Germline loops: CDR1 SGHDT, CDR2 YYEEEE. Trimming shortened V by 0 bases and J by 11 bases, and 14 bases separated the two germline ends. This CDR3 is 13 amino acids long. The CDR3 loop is CASSLDLLGPAFF. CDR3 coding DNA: TGTGCCAGCAGCTTGGACCTACTAGGGCCTGCTTTCTTT.

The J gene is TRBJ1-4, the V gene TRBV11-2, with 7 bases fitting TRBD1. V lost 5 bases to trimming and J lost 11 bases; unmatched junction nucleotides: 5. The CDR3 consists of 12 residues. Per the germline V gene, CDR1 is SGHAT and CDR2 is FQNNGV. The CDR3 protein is CASSDQGEKLFF. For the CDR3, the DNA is TGTGCCAGCAGCGATCAGGGGGAGAAACTGTTTTTT.

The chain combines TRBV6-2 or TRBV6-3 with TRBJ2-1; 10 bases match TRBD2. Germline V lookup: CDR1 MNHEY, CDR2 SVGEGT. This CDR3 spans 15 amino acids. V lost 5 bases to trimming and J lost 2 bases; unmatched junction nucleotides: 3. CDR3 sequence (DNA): TGTGCCAGCAGTCTCAGCGGGGGGGCCTACAATGAGCAGTTCTTC. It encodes CASSLSGGAYNEQFF.

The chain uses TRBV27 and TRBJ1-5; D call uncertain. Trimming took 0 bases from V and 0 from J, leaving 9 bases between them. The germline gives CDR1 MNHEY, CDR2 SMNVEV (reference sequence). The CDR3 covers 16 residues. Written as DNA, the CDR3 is TGTGCCAGCAGTTTATCGGCCAGGTATAGCAATCAGCCCCAGCATTTT. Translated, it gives CASSLSARYSNQPQHF.

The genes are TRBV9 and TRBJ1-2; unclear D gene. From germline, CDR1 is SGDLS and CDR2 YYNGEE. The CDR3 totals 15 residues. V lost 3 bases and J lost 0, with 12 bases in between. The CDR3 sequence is CASSGDTAANYGYTF. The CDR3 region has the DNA TGTGCCAGCAGCGGTGACACCGCAGCTAACTATGGCTACACCTTC.

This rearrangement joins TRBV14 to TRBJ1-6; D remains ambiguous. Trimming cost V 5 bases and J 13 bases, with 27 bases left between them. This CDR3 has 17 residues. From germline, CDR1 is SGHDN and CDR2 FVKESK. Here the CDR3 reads CASSLREGSGPFWPLHF. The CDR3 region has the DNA TGTGCCAGCAGCTTACGGGAGGGAAGTGGGCCATTCTGGCCCCTCCACTTT.